The 7 T cell receptor beta chains below all came from one sample that was sequenced in a study of T cells after yellow fever vaccination. TCRdb fed the 5' RACE reads into MiXCR, producing one record per CDR3 protein. Counted here are 620,000 or so distinct CDR3 sequences, about 12% occurring once; the ten biggest clones make up about 16%. The sample in question was PBMCs, obtained on the day of the yellow fever booster vaccination. Every receptor here comes from a young man who received the YFV17D yellow fever vaccine.

This clonotype was recorded only once. A read error is the likely source, as a far larger clone sits one nucleotide away. The chain links TRBV12-3 or TRBV12-4 to TRBJ1-1; D gene ambiguous. The CDR3 is 13 amino acids. CDR3 protein: CASSLGPNTETFF. Written as DNA, the CDR3 is TGTGCCAGCAGTTTAGGGCCGAACACTGAAACTTTCTTT.

CDR3 sequence: CASSPGWSGSLNEQFF. The DNA for the CDR3 is TGTGCCAGCAGCCCGGGTTGGTCAGGGTCCCTCAATGAGCAGTTCTTC. The rearrangement uses TRBV7-9 and TRBJ2-1; tentatively, D is TRBD1 (5 bases). Germline V gene sequence: CDR1 SEHNR, CDR2 FQNEAQ (reference sequence). Trimming removed 5 bases at V and 6 bases at J, with 20 bases between. The CDR3 loop spans 16 amino acids. Supplemented by reference TRBV7-9 and TRBJ2-1, the full variable domain reads DTGVSQNPRHKITKRGQNVTFRCDPISEHNRLYWYRQTLGQGPEFLTYFQNEAQLEKSRLLSDRFSAERPKGSFSTLEIQRTEQGDSAMYLCASSPGWSGSLNEQFFGPGTRLTVL.

This clonotype was counted many times. The chain is built from TRBV28 and TRBJ2-7; D remains unclear. CDR3 length: 13 amino acids. V was trimmed by 2 bases and J by 4 bases, leaving 9 bases between them. Germline-derived CDR1 and CDR2 are MDHEN and SYDVKM. The CDR3 spells CASSLPDGYEQYF. The CDR3 region has the DNA TGTGCCAGCAGTTTACCAGACGGGTACGAGCAGTACTTC.

The chain combines TRBV28 with TRBJ2-7; D may match TRBD1 or TRBD2 (5 bases each). The germline V gene has CDR1 MDHEN and CDR2 SYDVKM. This CDR3 spans 18 amino acids. Trimming pared 6 bases from V and 2 bases from J, leaving 26 bases between. The CDR3 bases are TGTGCCAGCAGACCGCCCGGAGTGAAGGGGCCGAGGGCCTACGAGCAGTACTTC. The encoded protein is CASRPPGVKGPRAYEQYF.

This sequence joins TRBV6-5 and TRBJ2-1; D is perhaps TRBD2 (6 bases). The germline V and J ends were trimmed by 0 bases and 7 bases, with 13 bases remaining between them. CDR3 length: 15 amino acids. Germline values: CDR1 MNHEY, CDR2 SVGAGI. DNA of the CDR3: TGTGCCAGCAGTTACTCCGGAGGGACGGGGAATGAGCAGTTCTTC. Translation gives CASSYSGGTGNEQFF.

V and J are TRBV30 and TRBJ1-6; possible D gene TRBD1, 6 bases. Trimming pared 5 bases from V and 7 bases from J, leaving 9 bases between. Germline-derived CDR1 and CDR2 are GTSNPN and SVGIG (reference sequence). CDR3 length: 12 amino acids. The CDR3 coding sequence is TGTGCCTGGGGACAGCCAAATTCACCCCTCCACTTT. The encoded protein is CAWGQPNSPLHF. Based on the CDR3 plus reference TRBV30 and TRBJ1-6, the full variable domain is SQTIHQWPATLVQPVGSPLSLECTVEGTSNPNLYWYRQAAGRGLQLLFYSVGIGQISSEVPQNLSASRPQDRQFILSSKKLLLSDSGFYLCAWGQPNSPLHFGNGTRLTVT.

The V call is TRBV20-1, the J call TRBJ2-1, with no clear D. This CDR3 is 15 amino acids long. With 2 bases removed from V and 7 bases from J, the gap between germline ends came to 18 bases. Per germline, CDR1 DFQATT and CDR2 SNEGSKA (reference sequence). The CDR3, as DNA: TGCAGTGCTAGATCCGGTGGGCAGTTCCGAAATGAGCAGTTCTTC. Encoded protein: CSARSGGQFRNEQFF.